The 25 T cell receptor beta chains presented below share a single source sample, sequenced in a study of cytomegalovirus exposure and HLA in healthy donors. 60 Vbeta and 13 Jbeta primers were used in PCR. Method: immunoSEQ multiplex PCR; TCRdb's copy keeps in-frame clones and lacks some. This sample contains 60,000 to 75,000 clones. The sequenced sample was PBMCs. Source of these receptors: a woman under 40 in good health and CMV-seronegative.

The genes are TRBV1 and TRBJ2-1; TRBD1, the D gene given by the table, was not confirmed from the DNA. TRBV1 is given as a pseudogene. The CDR3 length is 15 residues. The CDR3 region has the DNA TGCACCAGCAGCCAAGGGACAGGGGTTTTCAATGAGCAGTTCTTC. Residues: CTSSQGTGVFNEQFF.

V gene TRBV15 combines with J gene TRBJ1-1; D perhaps matches TRBD1 (6 bases). The CDR3 loop spans 13 amino acids. Germline V lookup: CDR1 LNHNV, CDR2 YYDKDF (reference sequence). Trimming pared 9 bases from V and 4 bases from J, leaving 15 bases between. CDR3 nucleotide sequence: TGTGCCACATTTGGGGGCAGGAGCACTGAAGCTTTCTTT. It specifies CATFGGRSTEAFF.

The chain is built from TRBV6-5 and TRBJ1-2, with D hard to call. This CDR3 comprises 13 residues. V lost 2 bases and J 4 bases, leaving 8 bases between the germline ends. Germline V gene data show CDR1 as MNHEY and CDR2 as SVGAGI. CDR3 in amino acids: CASSYTRGYGYTF. Written as DNA, the CDR3 is TGTGCCAGCAGTTACACCCGAGGCTATGGCTACACCTTC.

The gene calls are TRBV7-8 and TRBJ1-5; TRBD1 matches at 9 bases. The CDR3 runs 16 residues. Germline CDR1 SGHVS, CDR2 FQNEAQ. V lost 5 bases and J lost 6; bases outside the gene matches: 11. The CDR3 nucleotides are TGTGCCAGCAGCCCGAGAGGACAGGGGCTCGGTCAGCCCCAGCATTTT. The encoded protein is CASSPRGQGLGQPQHF.

The V call is TRBV4-1, the J call TRBJ2-7; 14 positions agree with TRBD2. Germline CDR1 MGHRA, CDR2 YSYEKL. There are 16 residues in the CDR3. V shed 3 bases, J shed 6 bases, and the junction held 7 bases outside the gene matches. The chain's CDR3 is CASSHLGLAGAGEQYF. The DNA for the CDR3 is TGCGCCAGCAGCCATCTGGGACTAGCGGGAGCGGGCGAGCAGTACTTC.

The chain recombines TRBV30 with TRBJ1-2; 9 bases are a match to TRBD1. This CDR3 comprises 15 residues. Germline lookup yields CDR1 GTSNPN and CDR2 SVGIG (reference sequence). V trimming: 8 bases; J trimming: 8 bases; junction bases outside the gene matches: 18. The CDR3 spells CAVDPETGGFGGYTF. In DNA, the CDR3 is TGTGCCGTAGATCCGGAAACAGGGGGCTTTGGGGGCTACACCTTC.

The rearrangement uses TRBV15 and TRBJ2-2; TRBD2 agrees at 8 bases. V dropped 7 bases and J dropped 1; count of bases not matched to a gene: 11. Germline assignment: CDR1 LNHNV and CDR2 YYDKDF (reference sequence). The CDR3 is made up of 17 amino acids. The DNA of the CDR3 is TGTGCCACCAACTGGCGGGGGGCAGGAGAGAACACCGGGGAGCTGTTTTTT. It is translated as CATNWRGAGENTGELFF.

The chain has TRBV4-2 and TRBJ2-7, with 12 bases matching TRBD1. The ends lost 0 bases at V and 3 bases at J; junction bases unmatched: 3. This CDR3 spans 16 amino acids. Germline V gives CDR1 LGHNA, CDR2 YNFKEQ. CDR3: CASSQEGTGGIYEQYF. CDR3 DNA: TGTGCCAGCAGCCAAGAAGGGACAGGGGGCATCTACGAGCAGTACTTC.

This chain uses TRBV4-1 with TRBJ2-5, with 7 bases fitting TRBD1. CDR1 is MGHRA and CDR2 is YSYEKL in the germline V gene. The CDR3 spans 15 residues. Trimming at V came to 5 bases and at J to 5 bases, leaving 11 bases not matched to a gene. CDR3 protein: CASSYETGQRETQYF. The CDR3 nucleotides read TGCGCCAGCAGCTACGAGACAGGGCAGAGGGAGACCCAGTACTTC.

This chain joins TRBV5-6 and TRBJ2-7, with TRBD2 as a possible D gene (5 bases). Per the germline V gene, CDR1 is SGHDT and CDR2 is YYEEEE. The V and J ends lost 0 bases and 4 bases respectively, with 5 bases between them. The CDR3 has 12 amino acids. CDR3 DNA: TGTGCCAGCAGCTTGGGAGGGTACGAGCAGTACTTC. Amino acid sequence: CASSLGGYEQYF.

This rearrangement joins TRBV6-5 to TRBJ1-4, with D uncertain. Trimming took off 9 bases at V and 5 bases at J, with 13 bases between the two ends. This CDR3 region has 13 residues. CDR1 MNHEY and CDR2 SVGAGI come from the germline V gene. CDR3 nucleotide sequence: TGTGCCAGTAAGACGGGTAGCAATGAAAAACTGTTTTTT. Residues: CASKTGSNEKLFF.

V is TRBV13 and J is TRBJ1-6; 9 bases line up with TRBD1. J was trimmed by 9 bases and V by 5 bases; bases with no gene match: 5. This CDR3 has 14 amino acids. CDR1 is PRHDT and CDR2 is FYEKMQ in the germline V gene (reference sequence). CDR3 in DNA: TGTGCCAGCAGCCCCGGGACAGGGAGTTCACCCCTCCACTTT. It yields the protein CASSPGTGSSPLHF.

This CDR3 is CAGGGGSGETQYF. CDR3 nucleotides: TGTGCCGGGGGAGGAGGGTCCGGGGAGACCCAGTACTTC. The chain employs TRBV28 and TRBJ2-5, with D possibly matching TRBD2 (6 bases). This CDR3 is 13 amino acids long. V lost 11 bases and J 5 bases, leaving 18 bases between the germline ends. Germline V lookup: CDR1 MDHEN, CDR2 SYDVKM. The full variable domain, rest sourced from reference TRBV28 and TRBJ2-5, is DVKVTQSSRYLVKRTGEKVFLECVQDMDHENMFWYRQDPGLGLRLIYFSYDVKMKEKGDIPEGYSVSREKKERFSLILESASTNQTSMYLCAGGGGSGETQYFGPGTRLLVL.

The chain carries TRBV9 and TRBJ2-1, with 7 positions matching TRBD1. This CDR3 spans 16 amino acids. V lost 3 bases, J lost 3 bases, and 9 bases stayed unmatched. CDR1 and CDR2 from the germline V gene are SGDLS and YYNGEE. This chain's CDR3 is CASSASGGVLYNEQFF. In DNA form, the CDR3 reads TGTGCCAGCAGCGCCTCAGGGGGAGTCCTCTACAATGAGCAGTTCTTC.

This chain links TRBV19 with TRBJ2-5, with D unresolved. This CDR3 spans 14 amino acids. The germline gives CDR1 LNHDA, CDR2 SQIVND (reference sequence). Trimming took off 5 bases at V and 4 bases at J, with 14 bases between the two ends. The CDR3, as DNA: TGTGCCAGTAGTTCCAGGAACTCCGGAGAGACCCAGTACTTC. It is translated as CASSSRNSGETQYF.

The chain combines TRBV6-6 with TRBJ2-7; 9 positions agree with TRBD1. V shed 10 bases and J 0 bases; nucleotides not matched to a gene: 4. The CDR3 loop spans 13 amino acids. The germline V gene has CDR1 MNHNY and CDR2 SVGAGI (reference sequence). CDR3 in DNA: TGTGCCATCGGACAGGGGAGCTCCTACGAGCAGTACTTC. Translating gives CAIGQGSSYEQYF.

The V and J genes are TRBV4-1 and TRBJ1-5, with 8 positions matching TRBD1. The V gene's germline CDR1 is MGHRA and CDR2 YSYEKL. Germline trimming cut 2 bases from V and 5 bases from J; bases unmatched to any gene: 5. The CDR3 totals 15 residues. The CDR3 DNA reads TGCGCCAGCAGCCAATTGACAGGGGATTATCAGCCCCAGCATTTT. Its translation is CASSQLTGDYQPQHF.

The V gene is TRBV7-9, the J gene TRBJ1-2; D may be TRBD1 (6 bases). Trimming removed 5 bases at V and 8 bases at J, with 15 bases between. Per germline, CDR1 SEHNR and CDR2 FQNEAQ (reference sequence). The CDR3 covers 13 residues. This CDR3 is CASSPGGLVGYTF. The CDR3 DNA reads as TGTGCCAGCAGCCCCGGGGGGCTAGTAGGCTACACCTTC.

V gene TRBV6-1 combines with J gene TRBJ2-7, with TRBD2 as a possible D gene (6 bases). Germline CDR1 reads MNHNS; CDR2 reads SASEGT. The CDR3 has 13 amino acids. V was pared by 7 bases and J by 2 bases, with 12 bases between. The CDR3 DNA reads TGTGCCAGCACCCGCGGGGAGGCCTACGAGCAGTACTTC. The encoded protein is CASTRGEAYEQYF.

The chain has TRBV5-6 and TRBJ2-6; D remains ambiguous. Germline loops: CDR1 SGHDT, CDR2 YYEEEE. V lost 1 base and J lost 2, with 7 bases in between. The CDR3 loop spans 15 amino acids. CDR3 loop: CASSLFRPGANVLTF. The CDR3 nucleotides read TGTGCCAGCAGCTTGTTTCGTCCTGGGGCCAACGTCCTGACTTTC.

The CDR3 spells CSVTRQGSEAFF. In nucleotides, the CDR3 is TGCAGCGTTACGAGACAGGGGTCTGAAGCTTTCTTT. The rearrangement uses TRBV29-1 and TRBJ1-1; 8 positions match TRBD1. This CDR3 is 12 amino acids long. The ends lost 5 bases at V and 6 bases at J; junction bases unmatched: 5. The germline CDR1 and CDR2 sequences are SQVTM and ANQGSEA.

The chain couples TRBV6-5 to TRBJ1-4; no firm D call. Trimming stripped 5 bases from V and 13 bases from J, with 17 bases between. The CDR3 length is 13 residues. The V gene's germline CDR1 is MNHEY and CDR2 SVGAGI. CDR3 region: CASSPRGRVVLFF. The CDR3 bases are TGTGCCAGCAGTCCCCGAGGGAGGGTGGTACTGTTTTTT.

The V call is TRBV9, the J call TRBJ2-5, with 9 bases lining up with TRBD1. Germline V gene data show CDR1 as SGDLS and CDR2 as YYNGEE. CDR3 length equals 16 residues. The junction had 8 bases not matched to a gene; V was cut back by 0 bases and J by 5 bases. The CDR3 coding sequence is TGTGCCAGCAGCGTAGTGGCCGGGACAGGGTCGGAGACCCAGTACTTC. It encodes CASSVVAGTGSETQYF.

The chain combines TRBV6-5 with TRBJ2-3; 7 bases map to TRBD1. The ends lost 7 bases at V and 0 bases at J; junction bases unmatched: 7. Germline V CDR1 and CDR2: MNHEY, SVGAGI. The CDR3 covers 15 residues. For the CDR3, the DNA is TGTGCCAGCACCACCGGGACAGAAAGCACAGATACGCAGTATTTT. It codes for CASTTGTESTDTQYF.

This chain links TRBV27 with TRBJ2-7, with D possibly TRBD1 on 6 matching bases. From germline, CDR1 is MNHEY and CDR2 SMNVEV (reference sequence). V was cut by 2 bases and J by 0 bases, with 11 bases left in between. CDR3 length: 15 amino acids. CDR3 residues: CASSLTGFASYEQYF. The DNA for the CDR3 is TGTGCCAGCAGTTTAACAGGGTTCGCCTCCTACGAGCAGTACTTC.